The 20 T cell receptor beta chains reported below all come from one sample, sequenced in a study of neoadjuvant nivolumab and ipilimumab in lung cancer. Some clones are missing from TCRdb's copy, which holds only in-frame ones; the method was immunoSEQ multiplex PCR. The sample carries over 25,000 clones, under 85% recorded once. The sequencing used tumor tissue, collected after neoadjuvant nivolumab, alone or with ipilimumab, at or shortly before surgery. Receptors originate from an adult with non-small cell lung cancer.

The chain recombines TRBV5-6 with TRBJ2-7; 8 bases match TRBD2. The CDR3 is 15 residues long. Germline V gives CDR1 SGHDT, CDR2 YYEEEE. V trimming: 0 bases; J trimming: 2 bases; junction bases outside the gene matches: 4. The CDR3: CASSLDSGIPYEQYF. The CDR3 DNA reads TGTGCCAGCAGCTTGGATAGCGGGATCCCCTACGAGCAGTACTTC.

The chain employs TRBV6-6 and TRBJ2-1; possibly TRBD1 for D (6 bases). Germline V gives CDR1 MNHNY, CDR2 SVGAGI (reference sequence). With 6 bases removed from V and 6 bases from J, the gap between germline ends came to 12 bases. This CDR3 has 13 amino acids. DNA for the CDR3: TGTGCCAGCAGGACGATACAGGGCAATGAGCAGTTCTTC. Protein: CASRTIQGNEQFF.

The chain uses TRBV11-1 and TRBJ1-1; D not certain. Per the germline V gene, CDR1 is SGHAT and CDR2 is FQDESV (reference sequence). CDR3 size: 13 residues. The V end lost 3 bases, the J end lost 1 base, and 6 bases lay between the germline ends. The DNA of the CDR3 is TGTGCCAGCAGCTTTTGGGGGAACACTGAAGCTTTCTTT. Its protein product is CASSFWGNTEAFF.

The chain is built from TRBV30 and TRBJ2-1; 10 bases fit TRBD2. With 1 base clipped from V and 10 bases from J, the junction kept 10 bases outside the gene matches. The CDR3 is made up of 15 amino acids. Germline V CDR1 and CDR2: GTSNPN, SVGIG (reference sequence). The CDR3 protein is CAWSARGLAAREQFF. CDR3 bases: TGTGCCTGGAGTGCCAGAGGACTAGCGGCACGAGAGCAGTTCTTC.

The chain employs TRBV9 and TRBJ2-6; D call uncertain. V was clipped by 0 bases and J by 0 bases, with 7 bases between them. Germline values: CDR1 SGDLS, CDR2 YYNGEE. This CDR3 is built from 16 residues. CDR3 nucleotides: TGTGCCAGCAGCGTAGAAAAAGTCTCTGGGGCCAACGTCCTGACTTTC. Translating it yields CASSVEKVSGANVLTF.

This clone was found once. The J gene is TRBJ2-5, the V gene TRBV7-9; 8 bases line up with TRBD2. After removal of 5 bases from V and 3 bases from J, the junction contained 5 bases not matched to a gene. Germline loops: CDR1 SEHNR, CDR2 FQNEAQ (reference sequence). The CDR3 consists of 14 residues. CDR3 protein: CASSPPGGEETQYF. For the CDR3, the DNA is TGTGCCAGCAGCCCCCCGGGAGGGGAAGAGACCCAGTACTTC.

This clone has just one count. The CDR3, as DNA: TGCGCCAGCAGTGAGATCCGGGACTTCGGCCCGAGCTATGGCTACACCTTC. Encoded protein: CASSEIRDFGPSYGYTF. This chain connects TRBV10-1 to TRBJ1-2; D possibly corresponds to TRBD1 (5 bases). Germline CDR1 is WNHNN and CDR2 is SYGVQD (reference sequence). Trimming left V 2 bases short and J 4 bases short, with 20 bases between. The CDR3 covers 17 residues.

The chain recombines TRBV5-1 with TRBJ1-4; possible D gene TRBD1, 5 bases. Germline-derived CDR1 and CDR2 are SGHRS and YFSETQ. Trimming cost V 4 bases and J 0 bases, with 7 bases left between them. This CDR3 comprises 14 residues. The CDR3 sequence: CASSVTATNEKLFF. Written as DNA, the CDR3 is TGCGCCAGCAGCGTGACAGCAACTAATGAAAAACTGTTTTTT. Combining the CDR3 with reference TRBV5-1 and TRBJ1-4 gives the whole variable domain KAGVTQTPRYLIKTRGQQVTLSCSPISGHRSVSWYQQTPGQGLQFLFEYFSETQRNKGNFPGRFSGRQFSNSRSEMNVSTLELGDSALYLCASSVTATNEKLFFGSGTQLSVL.

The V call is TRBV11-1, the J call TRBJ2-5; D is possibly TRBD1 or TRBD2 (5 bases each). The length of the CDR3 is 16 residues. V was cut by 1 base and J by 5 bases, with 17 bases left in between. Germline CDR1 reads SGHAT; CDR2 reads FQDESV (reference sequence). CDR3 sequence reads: CASSLGYGDLAETQYF. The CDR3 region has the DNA TGTGCCAGCAGCTTAGGATACGGGGACCTGGCGGAGACCCAGTACTTC. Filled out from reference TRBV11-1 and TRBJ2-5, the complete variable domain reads EAEVAQSPRYKITEKSQAVAFWCDPISGHATLYWYRQILGQGPELLVQFQDESVVDDSQLPKDRFSAERLKGVDSTLKIQPAELGDSAMYLCASSLGYGDLAETQYFGPGTRLLVL.

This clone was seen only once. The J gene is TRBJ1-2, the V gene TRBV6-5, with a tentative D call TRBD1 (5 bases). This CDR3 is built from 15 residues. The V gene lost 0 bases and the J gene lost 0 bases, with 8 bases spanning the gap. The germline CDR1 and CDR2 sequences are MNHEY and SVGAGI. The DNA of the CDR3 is TGTGCCAGCAGTTACTCGGGGGGACCTAACTATGGCTACACCTTC. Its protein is CASSYSGGPNYGYTF.

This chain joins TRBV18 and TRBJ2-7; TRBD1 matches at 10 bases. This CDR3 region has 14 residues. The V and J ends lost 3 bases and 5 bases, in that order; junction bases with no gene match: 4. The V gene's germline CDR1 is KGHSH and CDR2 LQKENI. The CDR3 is CASSPMTGGDEQYF. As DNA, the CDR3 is TGTGCCAGCTCACCTATGACAGGGGGCGACGAGCAGTACTTC.

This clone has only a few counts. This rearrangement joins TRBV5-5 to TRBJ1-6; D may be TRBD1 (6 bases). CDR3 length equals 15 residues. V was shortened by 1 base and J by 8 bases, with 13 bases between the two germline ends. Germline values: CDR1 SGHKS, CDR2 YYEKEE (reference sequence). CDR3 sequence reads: CASSLPGARDSPLHF. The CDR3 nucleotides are TGTGCCAGCAGCTTGCCGGGGGCTAGAGATTCACCCCTCCACTTT. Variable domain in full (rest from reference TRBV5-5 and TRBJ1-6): DAGVTQSPTHLIKTRGQQVTLRCSPISGHKSVSWYQQVLGQGPQFIFQYYEKEERGRGNFPDRFSARQFPNYSSELNVNALLLGDSALYLCASSLPGARDSPLHFGNGTRLTVT.

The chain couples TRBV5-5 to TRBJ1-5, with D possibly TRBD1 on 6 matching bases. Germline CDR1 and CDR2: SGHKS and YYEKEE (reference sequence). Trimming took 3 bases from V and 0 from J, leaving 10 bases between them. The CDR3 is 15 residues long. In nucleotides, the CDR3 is TGTGCCAGCAGCTACTTACAGGGTAGCAATCAGCCCCAGCATTTT. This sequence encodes CASSYLQGSNQPQHF.

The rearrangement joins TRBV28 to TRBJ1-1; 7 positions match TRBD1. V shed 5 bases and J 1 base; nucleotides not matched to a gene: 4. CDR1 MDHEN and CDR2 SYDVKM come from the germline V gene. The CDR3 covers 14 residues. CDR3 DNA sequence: TGTGCCAGCAGTACGGGACAGCAGAACACTGAAGCTTTCTTT. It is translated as CASSTGQQNTEAFF.

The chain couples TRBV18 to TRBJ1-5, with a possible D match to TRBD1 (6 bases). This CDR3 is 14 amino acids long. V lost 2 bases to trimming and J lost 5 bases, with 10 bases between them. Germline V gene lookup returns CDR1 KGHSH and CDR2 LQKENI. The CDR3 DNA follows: TGTGCCAGCTCACCAGGGGGCCGGGATCAGCCCCAGCATTTT. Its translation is CASSPGGRDQPQHF.

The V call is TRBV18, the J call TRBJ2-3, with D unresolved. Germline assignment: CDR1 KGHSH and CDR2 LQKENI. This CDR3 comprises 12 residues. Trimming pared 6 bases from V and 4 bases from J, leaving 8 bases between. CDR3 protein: CASSESSDTQYF. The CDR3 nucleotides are TGTGCCAGCTCGGAGTCATCAGATACGCAGTATTTT.

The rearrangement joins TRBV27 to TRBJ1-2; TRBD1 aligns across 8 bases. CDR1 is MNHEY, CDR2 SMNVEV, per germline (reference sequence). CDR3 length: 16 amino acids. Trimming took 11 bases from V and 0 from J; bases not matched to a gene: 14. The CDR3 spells CAADAQGGFSNYGYTF. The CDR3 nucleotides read TGTGCCGCAGATGCACAGGGGGGATTTTCTAACTATGGCTACACCTTC.

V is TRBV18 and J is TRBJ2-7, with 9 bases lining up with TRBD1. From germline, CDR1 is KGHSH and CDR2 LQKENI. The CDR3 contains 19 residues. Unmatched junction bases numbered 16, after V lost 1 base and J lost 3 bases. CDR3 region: CASSPLPGTGRRMFYEQYF. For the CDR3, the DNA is TGTGCCAGCTCACCACTACCGGGGACAGGGCGAAGGATGTTCTACGAGCAGTACTTC.

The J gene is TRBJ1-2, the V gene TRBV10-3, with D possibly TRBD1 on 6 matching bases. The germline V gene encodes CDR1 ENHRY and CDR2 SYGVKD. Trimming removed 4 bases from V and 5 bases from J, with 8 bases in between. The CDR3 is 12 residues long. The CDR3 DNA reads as TGTGCCATCAGTGGGACAGAATATGGCTACACCTTC. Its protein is CAISGTEYGYTF.

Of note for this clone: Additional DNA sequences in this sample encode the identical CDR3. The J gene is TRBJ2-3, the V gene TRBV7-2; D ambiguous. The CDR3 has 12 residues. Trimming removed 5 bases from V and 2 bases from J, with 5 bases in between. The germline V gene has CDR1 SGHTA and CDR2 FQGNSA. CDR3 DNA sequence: TGTGCCAGCAGCAGTTACACAGATACGCAGTATTTT. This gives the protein CASSSYTDTQYF.